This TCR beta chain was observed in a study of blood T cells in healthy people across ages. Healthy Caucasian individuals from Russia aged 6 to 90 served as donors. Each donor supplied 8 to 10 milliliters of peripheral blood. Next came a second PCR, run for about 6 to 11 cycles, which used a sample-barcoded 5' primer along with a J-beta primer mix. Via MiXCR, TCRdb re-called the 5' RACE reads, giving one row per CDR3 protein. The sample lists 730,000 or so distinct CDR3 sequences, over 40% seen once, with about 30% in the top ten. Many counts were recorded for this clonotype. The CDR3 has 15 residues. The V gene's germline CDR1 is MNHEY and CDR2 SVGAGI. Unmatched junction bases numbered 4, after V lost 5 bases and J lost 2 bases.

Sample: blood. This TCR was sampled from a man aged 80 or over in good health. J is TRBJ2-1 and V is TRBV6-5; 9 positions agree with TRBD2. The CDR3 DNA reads TGTGCCAGCAGTCGGACTAGCGTAACCTACAATGAGCAGTTCTTC. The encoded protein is CASSRTSVTYNEQFF.